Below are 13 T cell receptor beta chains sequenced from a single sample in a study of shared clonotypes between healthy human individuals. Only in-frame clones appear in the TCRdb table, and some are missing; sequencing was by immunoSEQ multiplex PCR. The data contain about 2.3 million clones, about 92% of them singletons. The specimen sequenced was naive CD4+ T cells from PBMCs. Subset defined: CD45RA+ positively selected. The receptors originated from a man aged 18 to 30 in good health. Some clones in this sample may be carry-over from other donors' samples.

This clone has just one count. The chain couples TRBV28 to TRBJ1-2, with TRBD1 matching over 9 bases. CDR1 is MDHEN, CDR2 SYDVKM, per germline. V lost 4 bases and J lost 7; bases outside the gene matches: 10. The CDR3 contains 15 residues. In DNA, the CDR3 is TGTGCCAGCAGTTCAGAAAACAGGGGGCGAGGTGGCTACACCTTC. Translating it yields CASSSENRGRGGYTF.

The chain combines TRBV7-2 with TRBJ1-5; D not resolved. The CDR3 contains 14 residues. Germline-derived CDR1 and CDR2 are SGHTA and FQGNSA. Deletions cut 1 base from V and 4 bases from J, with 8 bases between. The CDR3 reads CASSLEWVNQPQHF. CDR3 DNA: TGTGCCAGCAGCTTAGAGTGGGTAAATCAGCCCCAGCATTTT.

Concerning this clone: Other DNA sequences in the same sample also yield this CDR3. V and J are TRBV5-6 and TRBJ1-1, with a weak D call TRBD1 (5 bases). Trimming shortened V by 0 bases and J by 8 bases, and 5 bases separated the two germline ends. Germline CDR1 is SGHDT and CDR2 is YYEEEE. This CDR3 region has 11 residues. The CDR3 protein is CASSLGGEAFF. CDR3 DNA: TGTGCCAGCAGCTTGGGGGGCGAAGCTTTCTTT. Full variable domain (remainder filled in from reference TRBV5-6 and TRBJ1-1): DAGVTQSPTHLIKTRGQQVTLRCSPKSGHDTVSWYQQALGQGPQFIFQYYEEEERQRGNFPDRFSGHQFPNYSSELNVNALLLGDSALYLCASSLGGEAFFGQGTRLTVV.

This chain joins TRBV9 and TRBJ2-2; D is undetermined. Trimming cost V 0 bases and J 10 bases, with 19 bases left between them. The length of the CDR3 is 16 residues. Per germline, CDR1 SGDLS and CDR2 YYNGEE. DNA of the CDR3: TGTGCCAGCAGCGTAGAGAGCTCAGCCTCTTTTGTGGAGCTGTTTTTT. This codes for CASSVESSASFVELFF.

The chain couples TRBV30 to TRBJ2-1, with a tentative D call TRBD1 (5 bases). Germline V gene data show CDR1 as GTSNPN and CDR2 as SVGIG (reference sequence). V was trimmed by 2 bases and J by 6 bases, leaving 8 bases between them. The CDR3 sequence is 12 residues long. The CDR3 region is CAWSYDSNEQFF. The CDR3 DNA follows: TGTGCCTGGAGTTACGACAGCAATGAGCAGTTCTTC.

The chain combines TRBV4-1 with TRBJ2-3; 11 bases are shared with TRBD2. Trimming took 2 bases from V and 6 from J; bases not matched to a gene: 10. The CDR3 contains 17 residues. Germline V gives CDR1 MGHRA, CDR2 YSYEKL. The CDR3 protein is CASSQNYLAGGGDTQYF. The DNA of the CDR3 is TGCGCCAGCAGCCAAAATTACTTAGCGGGAGGGGGGGATACGCAGTATTTT.

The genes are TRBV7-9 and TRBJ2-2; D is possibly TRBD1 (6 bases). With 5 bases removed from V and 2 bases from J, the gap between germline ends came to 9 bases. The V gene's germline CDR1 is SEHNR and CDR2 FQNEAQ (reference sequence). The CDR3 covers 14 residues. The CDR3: CASSRTENTGELFF. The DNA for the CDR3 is TGTGCCAGCAGCCGGACAGAAAACACCGGGGAGCTGTTTTTT. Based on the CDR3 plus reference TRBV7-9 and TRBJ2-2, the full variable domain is DTGVSQNPRHKITKRGQNVTFRCDPISEHNRLYWYRQTLGQGPEFLTYFQNEAQLEKSRLLSDRFSAERPKGSFSTLEIQRTEQGDSAMYLCASSRTENTGELFFGEGSRLTVL.

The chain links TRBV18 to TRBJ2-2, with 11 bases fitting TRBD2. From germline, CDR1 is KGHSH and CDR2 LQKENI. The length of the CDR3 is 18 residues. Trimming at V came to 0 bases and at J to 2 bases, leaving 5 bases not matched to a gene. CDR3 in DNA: TGTGCCAGCTCACCACCACCTAGCGGGAGGTTAAACACCGGGGAGCTGTTTTTT. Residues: CASSPPPSGRLNTGELFF.

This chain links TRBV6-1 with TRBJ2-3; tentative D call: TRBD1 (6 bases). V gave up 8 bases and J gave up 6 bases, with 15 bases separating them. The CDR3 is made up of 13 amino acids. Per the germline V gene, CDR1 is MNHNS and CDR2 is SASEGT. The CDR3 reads CASGRGQWDTQYF. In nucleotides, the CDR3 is TGTGCCAGCGGAAGGGGACAATGGGATACGCAGTATTTT.

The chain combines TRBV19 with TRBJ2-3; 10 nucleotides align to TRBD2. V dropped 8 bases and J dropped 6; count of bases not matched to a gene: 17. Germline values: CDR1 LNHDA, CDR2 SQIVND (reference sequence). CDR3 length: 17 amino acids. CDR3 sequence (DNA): TGTGCCAGTTCCTTGGGGCTAGCGGGAGCCGGGTTGGATACGCAGTATTTT. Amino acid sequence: CASSLGLAGAGLDTQYF.

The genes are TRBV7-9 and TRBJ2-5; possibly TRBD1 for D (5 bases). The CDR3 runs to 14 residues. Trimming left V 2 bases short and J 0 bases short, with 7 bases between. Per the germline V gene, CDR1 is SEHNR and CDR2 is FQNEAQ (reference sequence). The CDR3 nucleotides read TGTGCCAGCAGCTTAACAGGCTACCAAGAGACCCAGTACTTC. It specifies CASSLTGYQETQYF.

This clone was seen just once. The chain's CDR3 is CAWSTGGLNTIYF. DNA of the CDR3: TGTGCCTGGAGCACCGGGGGGTTAAACACCATATATTTT. The V call is TRBV30, the J call TRBJ1-3; weak D call: TRBD1 (5 bases). Trimming shortened V by 3 bases and J by 6 bases, and 12 bases separated the two germline ends. Germline V gives CDR1 GTSNPN, CDR2 SVGIG (reference sequence). CDR3 size: 13 residues. Variable domain in full (rest from reference TRBV30 and TRBJ1-3): SQTIHQWPATLVQPVGSPLSLECTVEGTSNPNLYWYRQAAGRGLQLLFYSVGIGQISSEVPQNLSASRPQDRQFILSSKKLLLSDSGFYLCAWSTGGLNTIYFGEGSWLTVV.

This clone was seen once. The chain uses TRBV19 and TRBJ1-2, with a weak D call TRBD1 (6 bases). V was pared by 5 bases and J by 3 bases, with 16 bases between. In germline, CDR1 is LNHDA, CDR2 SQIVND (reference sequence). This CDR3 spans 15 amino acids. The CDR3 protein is CASSPAGGPDYGYTF. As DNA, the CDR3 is TGTGCCAGTAGTCCTGCTGGGGGGCCCGACTATGGCTACACCTTC.